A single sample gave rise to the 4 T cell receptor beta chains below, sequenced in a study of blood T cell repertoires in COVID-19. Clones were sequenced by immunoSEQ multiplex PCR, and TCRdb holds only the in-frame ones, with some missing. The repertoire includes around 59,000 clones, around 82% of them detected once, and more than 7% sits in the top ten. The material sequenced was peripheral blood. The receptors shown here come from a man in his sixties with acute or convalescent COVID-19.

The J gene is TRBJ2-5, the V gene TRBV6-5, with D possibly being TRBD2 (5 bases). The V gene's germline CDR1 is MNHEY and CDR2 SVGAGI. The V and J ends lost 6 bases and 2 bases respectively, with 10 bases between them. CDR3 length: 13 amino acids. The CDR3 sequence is CASSDYSQETQYF. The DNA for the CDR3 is TGTGCCAGCAGCGACTACTCACAAGAGACCCAGTACTTC.

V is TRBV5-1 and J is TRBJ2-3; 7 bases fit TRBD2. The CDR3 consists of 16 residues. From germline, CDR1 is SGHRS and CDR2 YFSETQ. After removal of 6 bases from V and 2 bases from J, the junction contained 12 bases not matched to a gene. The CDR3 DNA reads TGCGCCAGCATCAAGGGGTCTAGCGGCATCACAGATACGCAGTATTTT. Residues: CASIKGSSGITDTQYF.

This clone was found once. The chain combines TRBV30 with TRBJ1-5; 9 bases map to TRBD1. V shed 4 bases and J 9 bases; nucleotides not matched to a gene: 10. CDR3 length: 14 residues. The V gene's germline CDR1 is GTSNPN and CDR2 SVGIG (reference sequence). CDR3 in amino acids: CAWNSNTGGTPQHF. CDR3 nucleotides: TGTGCCTGGAACTCAAATACAGGGGGCACGCCCCAGCATTTT.

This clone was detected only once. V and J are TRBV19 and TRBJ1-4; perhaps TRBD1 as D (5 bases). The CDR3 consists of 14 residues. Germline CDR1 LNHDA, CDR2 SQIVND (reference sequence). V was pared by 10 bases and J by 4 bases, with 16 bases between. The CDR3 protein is CATLSRGSNEKLFF. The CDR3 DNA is TGTGCCACTCTTAGTCGGGGGAGTAATGAAAAACTGTTTTTT.